This T cell receptor beta chain originates from a study of T cell changes during pregnancy in multiple sclerosis. V shed 4 bases and J shed 2 bases, with 13 bases lying between them. There are 14 residues in the CDR3. Germline V gene sequence: CDR1 SGHRS, CDR2 YFSETQ. This table comes from immunoSEQ multiplex PCR, and its TCRdb copy is limited to in-frame clones, with some not included. Altogether 70,000 to 95,000 clones are present, roughly 93% being singletons, with the ten largest covering around 4.5%. The source is a female donor with multiple sclerosis, enrolled in a pregnancy study. The sample consisted of peripheral blood, taken in the first trimester of pregnancy. V usage is TRBV5-1 and J usage is TRBJ2-7; TRBD2 might be the D (6 bases). The CDR3, as DNA: TGCGCCAGCAGCGAGATGGGGGGTGCCTACGAGCAGTACTTC. Amino acid sequence: CASSEMGGAYEQYF.